These 15 T cell receptor beta chains were all obtained from the same sample, sequenced in a study of PD-1 blockade in classical Hodgkin lymphoma. Brentuximab vedotin exposure varied, and every patient relapsed after autologous stem cell transplantation. The table came from immunoSEQ multiplex PCR; TCRdb's copy has only in-frame clones and leaves some out. The table has 84,000 or so clones, 80% to 95% seen once. The source material was peripheral blood mononuclear cells (PBMCs), sampled before the second cycle of nivolumab. These receptors were taken from a human donor with classical Hodgkin lymphoma.

Regarding this clone: This specimen includes other DNA sequences encoding the same CDR3. This chain links TRBV2 with TRBJ2-7; D gene uncertain. Deletions cut 4 bases from V and 4 bases from J, with 2 bases between. Germline-derived CDR1 and CDR2 are SNHLY and FYNNEI. The CDR3 is 10 amino acids. CDR3 loop: CASSGYEQYF. In DNA form, the CDR3 reads TGTGCCAGCAGTGGATACGAGCAGTACTTC.

The rearrangement uses TRBV6-5 and TRBJ2-7; D unclear. CDR3 length equals 14 residues. The V gene's germline CDR1 is MNHEY and CDR2 SVGAGI. V lost 0 bases, J lost 0 bases, and 6 bases lay in between. The CDR3 DNA sequence: TGTGCCAGCAGTTACTCTGTCCCCTCCTACGAGCAGTACTTC. The encoded protein is CASSYSVPSYEQYF.

The V gene is TRBV27, the J gene TRBJ2-3; 9 bases match TRBD2. The CDR3 sequence is 17 residues long. V lost 4 bases, J lost 7 bases, and 15 bases stayed unmatched. Germline V lookup: CDR1 MNHEY, CDR2 SMNVEV (reference sequence). The CDR3, as DNA: TGTGCCAGCAGTTCGGTGGTCCCGCTAGCGGGACGGAATACGCAGTATTTT. Translating it yields CASSSVVPLAGRNTQYF.

J is TRBJ2-1 and V is TRBV7-9; D ambiguous. The ends were cut back, 6 bases at V and 9 bases at J, with 9 bases in the middle. The CDR3 runs to 11 residues. Germline loops: CDR1 SEHNR, CDR2 FQNEAQ (reference sequence). CDR3: CASSLTSEQFF. DNA for the CDR3: TGTGCCAGCAGTCTTACGTCTGAGCAGTTCTTC.

The CDR3: CAWSPGGSETQYF. As DNA, the CDR3 is TGTGCCTGGAGCCCCGGGGGCTCTGAGACCCAGTACTTC. The rearrangement links TRBV30 to TRBJ2-5, with D possibly being TRBD1 or TRBD2 (6 bases each). CDR3 length: 13 residues. Trimming shortened V by 3 bases and J by 5 bases, and 13 bases separated the two germline ends. From germline, CDR1 is GTSNPN and CDR2 SVGIG (reference sequence).

Here the CDR3 DNA reads TGTGCCAGTACCCCCAGGGTAACGGATAAAGAGACCCAGTACTTC. This translates into CASTPRVTDKETQYF. The V gene is TRBV19, the J gene TRBJ2-5, with TRBD1 as a possible D gene (5 bases). Germline values: CDR1 LNHDA, CDR2 SQIVND (reference sequence). Trimming removed 7 bases from V and 3 bases from J, with 18 bases in between. The CDR3 spans 15 residues.

The chain employs TRBV10-1 and TRBJ2-1, with D maybe TRBD2 (7 bases). The V end was cut by 2 bases, the J end by 2 bases, with 10 bases between. Per germline, CDR1 WNHNN and CDR2 SYGVQD (reference sequence). CDR3 length equals 15 residues. The CDR3 sequence is CASSELGGPYNEQFF. The CDR3 DNA reads as TGCGCCAGCAGTGAGCTCGGGGGGCCCTACAATGAGCAGTTCTTC.

This chain links TRBV5-1 with TRBJ2-5, with unresolved D. CDR3 length: 13 amino acids. Germline loops: CDR1 SGHRS, CDR2 YFSETQ. V was clipped by 0 bases and J by 5 bases, with 8 bases between them. In DNA form, the CDR3 reads TGCGCCAGCAGCTTGGTGATTGAGGAGACCCAGTACTTC. Its protein is CASSLVIEETQYF. The whole variable domain, remainder taken from reference TRBV5-1 and TRBJ2-5, is KAGVTQTPRYLIKTRGQQVTLSCSPISGHRSVSWYQQTPGQGLQFLFEYFSETQRNKGNFPGRFSGRQFSNSRSEMNVSTLELGDSALYLCASSLVIEETQYFGPGTRLLVL.

V and J are TRBV27 and TRBJ2-7, with 9 bases fitting TRBD2. The CDR3 length is 15 residues. Per the germline V gene, CDR1 is MNHEY and CDR2 is SMNVEV (reference sequence). After removal of 6 bases from V and 2 bases from J, the junction contained 8 bases not matched to a gene. Here the CDR3 DNA reads TGTGCCAGCAGAGTAGCGGGGGCCACCCCCTACGAGCAGTACTTC. Its translation: CASRVAGATPYEQYF.

The genes are TRBV27 and TRBJ2-2, with D unresolved. Germline-derived CDR1 and CDR2 are MNHEY and SMNVEV (reference sequence). Between the trimmed V and J ends, which lost 4 bases and 0 bases, there was a span of 3 bases. The CDR3 spans 13 residues. The CDR3 nucleotides are TGTGCCAGCAGTTATGCGAACACCGGGGAGCTGTTTTTT. Its translation: CASSYANTGELFF.

This clone showed up just once. This CDR3 is also generated by other DNA sequences in the sample. The chain has TRBV28 and TRBJ1-4; no reliable D call. Germline V CDR1 and CDR2: MDHEN, SYDVKM. The CDR3 sequence is 14 residues long. The V gene lost 5 bases and the J gene lost 2 bases, with 9 bases spanning the gap. DNA of the CDR3: TGTGCCAGCAGTACGAGGCCTACTAATGAAAAACTGTTTTTT. It is translated as CASSTRPTNEKLFF.

The V gene is TRBV6-1, the J gene TRBJ2-7; D might be TRBD1 (5 bases). Germline CDR1 MNHNS, CDR2 SASEGT. The CDR3 is 13 amino acids. V lost 6 bases and J 4 bases, leaving 13 bases between the germline ends. The DNA of the CDR3 is TGTGCCAGCAGGTGGGGCCTCCAGTACGAGCAGTACTTC. Translated, it gives CASRWGLQYEQYF.

The chain carries TRBV4-1 and TRBJ2-5; 9 positions match TRBD1. The CDR3 runs to 17 residues. The J segment lost 4 bases and the V segment lost 0 bases, leaving 9 bases of the junction unmatched. The germline CDR1 and CDR2 sequences are MGHRA and YSYEKL. The CDR3 region is CASSQEGQGTRGETQYF. The CDR3 DNA reads TGCGCCAGCAGCCAAGAAGGACAGGGGACCCGAGGAGAGACCCAGTACTTC.

This clone was detected only once. The chain joins TRBV4-1 to TRBJ2-1; D is possibly TRBD2 (5 bases). Trimming cost V 1 base and J 0 bases, with 10 bases left between them. The CDR3 is made up of 16 amino acids. CDR1 is MGHRA, CDR2 YSYEKL, per germline. CDR3: CASSQVSRDSYNEQFF. DNA for the CDR3: TGCGCCAGCAGCCAAGTTTCCCGGGACTCCTACAATGAGCAGTTCTTC.

The CDR3 reads CASSPRTAQANEKLFF. For the CDR3, the DNA is TGTGCCAGCTCACCAAGGACAGCCCAAGCGAATGAAAAACTGTTTTTT. This rearrangement joins TRBV18 to TRBJ1-4; D possibly corresponds to TRBD1 (6 bases). Trimming left V 2 bases short and J 5 bases short, with 15 bases between. Germline-derived CDR1 and CDR2 are KGHSH and LQKENI. The CDR3 consists of 16 residues.